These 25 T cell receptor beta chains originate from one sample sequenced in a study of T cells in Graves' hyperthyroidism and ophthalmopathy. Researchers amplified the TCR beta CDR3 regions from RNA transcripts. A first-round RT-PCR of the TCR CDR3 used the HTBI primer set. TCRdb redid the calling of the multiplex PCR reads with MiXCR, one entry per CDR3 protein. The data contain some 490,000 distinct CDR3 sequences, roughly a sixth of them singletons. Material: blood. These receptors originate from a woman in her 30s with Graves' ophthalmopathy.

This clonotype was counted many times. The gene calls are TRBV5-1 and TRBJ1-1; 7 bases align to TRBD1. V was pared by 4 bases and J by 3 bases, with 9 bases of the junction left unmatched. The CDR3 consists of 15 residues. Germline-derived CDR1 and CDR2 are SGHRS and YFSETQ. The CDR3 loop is CASSLYRGTHTEAFF. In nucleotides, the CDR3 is TGCGCCAGCAGCCTCTACAGGGGTACGCACACTGAAGCTTTCTTT.

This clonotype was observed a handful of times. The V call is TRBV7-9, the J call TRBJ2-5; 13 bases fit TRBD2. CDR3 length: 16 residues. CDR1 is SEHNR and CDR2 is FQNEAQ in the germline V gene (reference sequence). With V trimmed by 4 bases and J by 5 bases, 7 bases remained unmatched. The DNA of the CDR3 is TGTGCCAGCAGCTCCCGGACTAGCGGGAGCCAGGAGACCCAGTACTTC. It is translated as CASSSRTSGSQETQYF.

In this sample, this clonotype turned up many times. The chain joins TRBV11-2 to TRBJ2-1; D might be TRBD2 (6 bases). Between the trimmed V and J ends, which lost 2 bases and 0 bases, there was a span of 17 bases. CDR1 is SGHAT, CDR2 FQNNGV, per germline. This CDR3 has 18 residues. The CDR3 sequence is CASSLYLRTTSSYNEQFF. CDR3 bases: TGTGCCAGCAGCTTATATCTCCGGACTACTAGCTCCTACAATGAGCAGTTCTTC. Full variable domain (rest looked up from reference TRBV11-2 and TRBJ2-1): EAGVAQSPRYKIIEKRQSVAFWCNPISGHATLYWYQQILGQGPKLLIQFQNNGVVDDSQLPKDRFSAERLKGVDSTLKIQPAKLEDSAVYLCASSLYLRTTSSYNEQFFGPGTRLTVL.

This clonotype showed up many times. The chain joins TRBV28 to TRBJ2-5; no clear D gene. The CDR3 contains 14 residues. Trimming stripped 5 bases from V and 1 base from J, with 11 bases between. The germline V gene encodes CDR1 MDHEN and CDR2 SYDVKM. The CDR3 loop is CASSTTGIQETQYF. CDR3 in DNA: TGTGCCAGCAGTACCACGGGTATCCAAGAGACCCAGTACTTC.

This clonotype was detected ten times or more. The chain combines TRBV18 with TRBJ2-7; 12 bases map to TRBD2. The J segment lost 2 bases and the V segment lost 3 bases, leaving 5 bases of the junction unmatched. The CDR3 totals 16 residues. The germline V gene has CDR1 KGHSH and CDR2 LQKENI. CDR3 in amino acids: CASSPTLAGGPYEQYF. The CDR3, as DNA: TGTGCCAGCTCACCTACTCTAGCGGGAGGGCCCTACGAGCAGTACTTC.

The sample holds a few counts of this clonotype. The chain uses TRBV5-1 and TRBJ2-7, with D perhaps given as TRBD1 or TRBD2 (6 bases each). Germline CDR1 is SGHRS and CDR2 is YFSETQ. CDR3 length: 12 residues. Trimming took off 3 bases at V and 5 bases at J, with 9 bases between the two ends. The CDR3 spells CASSSGADEQYF. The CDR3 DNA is TGCGCCAGCAGCTCGGGGGCGGACGAGCAGTACTTC.

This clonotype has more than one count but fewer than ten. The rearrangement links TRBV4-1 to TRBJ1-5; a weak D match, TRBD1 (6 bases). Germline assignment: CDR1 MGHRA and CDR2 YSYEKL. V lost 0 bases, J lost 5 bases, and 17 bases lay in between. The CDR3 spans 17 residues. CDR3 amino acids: CASSQDSPGAMDQPQHF. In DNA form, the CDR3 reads TGCGCCAGCAGCCAAGATAGTCCGGGGGCAATGGATCAGCCCCAGCATTTT.

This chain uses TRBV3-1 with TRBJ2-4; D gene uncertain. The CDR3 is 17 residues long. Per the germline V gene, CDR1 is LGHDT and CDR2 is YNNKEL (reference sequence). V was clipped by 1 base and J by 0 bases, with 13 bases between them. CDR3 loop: CASSQGSISLAKNIQYF. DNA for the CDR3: TGTGCCAGCAGCCAAGGATCTATTAGTCTAGCCAAAAACATTCAGTACTTC. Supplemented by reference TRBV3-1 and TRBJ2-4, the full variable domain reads DTAVSQTPKYLVTQMGNDKSIKCEQNLGHDTMYWYKQDSKKFLKIMFSYNNKELIINETVPNRFSPKSPDKAHLNLHINSLELGDSAVYFCASSQGSISLAKNIQYFGAGTRLSVL.

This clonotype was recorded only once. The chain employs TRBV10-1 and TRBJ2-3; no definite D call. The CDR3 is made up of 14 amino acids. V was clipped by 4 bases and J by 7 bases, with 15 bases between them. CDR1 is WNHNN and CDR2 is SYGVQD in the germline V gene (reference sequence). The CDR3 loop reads CASSGGGVLNTQYF. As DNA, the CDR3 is TGCGCCAGCAGTGGCGGCGGTGTGTTGAATACGCAGTATTTT.

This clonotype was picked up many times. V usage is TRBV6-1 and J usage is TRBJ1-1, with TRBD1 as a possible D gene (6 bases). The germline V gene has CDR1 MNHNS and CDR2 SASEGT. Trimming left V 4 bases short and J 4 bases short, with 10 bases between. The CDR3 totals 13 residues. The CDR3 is CASSAGEVTEAFF. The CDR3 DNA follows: TGTGCCAGCAGTGCAGGGGAGGTCACTGAAGCTTTCTTT.

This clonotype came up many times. The CDR3 spells CASSYLGTGIYGYTF. The CDR3 nucleotides read TGTGCCAGCAGTTACCTTGGGACAGGGATCTATGGCTACACCTTC. The chain links TRBV6-5 to TRBJ1-2; 9 bases align to TRBD1. Germline V gene lookup returns CDR1 MNHEY and CDR2 SVGAGI. Trimming removed 2 bases from V and 4 bases from J; junction bases left unmatched: 5. This CDR3 contains 15 residues.

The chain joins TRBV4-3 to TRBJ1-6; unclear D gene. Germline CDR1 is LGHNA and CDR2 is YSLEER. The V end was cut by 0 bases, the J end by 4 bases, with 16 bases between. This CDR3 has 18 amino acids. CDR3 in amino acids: CASSQDSPRLPYNSPLHF. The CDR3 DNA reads TGCGCCAGCAGCCAAGATAGCCCCCGATTGCCTTATAATTCACCCCTCCACTTT.

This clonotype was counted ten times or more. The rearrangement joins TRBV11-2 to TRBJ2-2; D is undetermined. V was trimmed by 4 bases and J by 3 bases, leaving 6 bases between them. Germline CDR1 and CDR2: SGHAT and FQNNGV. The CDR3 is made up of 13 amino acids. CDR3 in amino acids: CASSWQDTGELFF. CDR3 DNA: TGTGCCAGCAGCTGGCAGGACACCGGGGAGCTGTTTTTT.

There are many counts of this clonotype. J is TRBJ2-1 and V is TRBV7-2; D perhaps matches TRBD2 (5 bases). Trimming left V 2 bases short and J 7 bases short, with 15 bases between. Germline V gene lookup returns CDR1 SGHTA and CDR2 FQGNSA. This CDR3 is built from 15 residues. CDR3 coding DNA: TGTGCCAGCAGCTTAATCCGGACTGGGGAGAATGAGCAGTTCTTC. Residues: CASSLIRTGENEQFF.

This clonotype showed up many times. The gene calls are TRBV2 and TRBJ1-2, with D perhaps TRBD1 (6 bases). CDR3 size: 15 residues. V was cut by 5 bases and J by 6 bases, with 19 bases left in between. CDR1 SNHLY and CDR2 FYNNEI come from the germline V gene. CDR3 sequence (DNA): TGTGCCAGCAGTCTAGTGGGCCGGGACACCAATGGCTACACCTTC. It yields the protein CASSLVGRDTNGYTF.

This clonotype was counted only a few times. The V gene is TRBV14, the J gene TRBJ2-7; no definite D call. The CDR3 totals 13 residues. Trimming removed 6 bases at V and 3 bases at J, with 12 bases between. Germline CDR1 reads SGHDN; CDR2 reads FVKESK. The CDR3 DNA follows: TGTGCCAGCAGGGCCAGCTCGGTCTACGAGCAGTACTTC. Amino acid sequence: CASRASSVYEQYF.

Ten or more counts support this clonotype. The CDR3, as DNA: TGCAGTGCTAGAGATGGTGAAAAACTGTTTTTT. Protein: CSARDGEKLFF. The rearrangement links TRBV20-1 to TRBJ1-4; D remains ambiguous. Germline V CDR1 and CDR2: DFQATT, SNEGSKA (reference sequence). The CDR3 is made up of 11 amino acids. V was pared by 0 bases and J by 7 bases, with 3 bases between.

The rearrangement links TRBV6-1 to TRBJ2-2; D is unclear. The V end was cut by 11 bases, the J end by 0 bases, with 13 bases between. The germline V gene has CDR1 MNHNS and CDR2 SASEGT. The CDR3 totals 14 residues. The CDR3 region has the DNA TGTGCCGGGCAAGCATACGCGAACACCGGGGAGCTGTTTTTT. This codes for CAGQAYANTGELFF.

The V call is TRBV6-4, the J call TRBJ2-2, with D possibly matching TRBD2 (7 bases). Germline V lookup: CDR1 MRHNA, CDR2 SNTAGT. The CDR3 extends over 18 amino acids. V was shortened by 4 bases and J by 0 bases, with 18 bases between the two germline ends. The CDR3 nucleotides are TGTGCCAGCAGTGCCTTTCCTGGCGGGGGCACGAACACCGGGGAGCTGTTTTTT. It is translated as CASSAFPGGGTNTGELFF.

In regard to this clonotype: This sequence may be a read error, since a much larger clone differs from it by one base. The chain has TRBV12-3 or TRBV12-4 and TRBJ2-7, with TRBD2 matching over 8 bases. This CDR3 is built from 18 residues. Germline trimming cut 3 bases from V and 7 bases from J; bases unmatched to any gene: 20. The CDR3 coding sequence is TGTGCCAGCAGTTTGGGCCCGGAGCCGGGAGGGCCGATCGATGAGCAGTACTTC. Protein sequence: CASSLGPEPGGPIDEQYF.

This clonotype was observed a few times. In DNA, the CDR3 is TGTGCCAGCAGCACTCCGGGGGGCTCCTACAATGAGCAGTTCTTC. Translation: CASSTPGGSYNEQFF. This rearrangement joins TRBV27 to TRBJ2-1; 7 bases match TRBD2. This CDR3 has 15 amino acids. Per germline, CDR1 MNHEY and CDR2 SMNVEV (reference sequence). Trimming took 6 bases from V and 0 from J; bases not matched to a gene: 5.

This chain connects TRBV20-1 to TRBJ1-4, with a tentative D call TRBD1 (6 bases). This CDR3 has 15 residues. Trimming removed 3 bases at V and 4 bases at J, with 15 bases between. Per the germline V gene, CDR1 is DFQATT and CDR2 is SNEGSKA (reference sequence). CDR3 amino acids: CSARVPGELNEKLFF. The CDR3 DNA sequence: TGCAGTGCTAGGGTACCAGGGGAGCTTAATGAAAAACTGTTTTTT.

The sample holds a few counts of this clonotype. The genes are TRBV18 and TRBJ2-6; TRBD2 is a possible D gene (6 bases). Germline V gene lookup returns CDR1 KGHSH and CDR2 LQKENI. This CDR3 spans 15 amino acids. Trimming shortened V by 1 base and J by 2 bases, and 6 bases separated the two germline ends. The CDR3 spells CASSPRRAGANVLTF. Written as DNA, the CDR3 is TGTGCCAGCTCACCACGGAGGGCTGGGGCCAACGTCCTGACTTTC.

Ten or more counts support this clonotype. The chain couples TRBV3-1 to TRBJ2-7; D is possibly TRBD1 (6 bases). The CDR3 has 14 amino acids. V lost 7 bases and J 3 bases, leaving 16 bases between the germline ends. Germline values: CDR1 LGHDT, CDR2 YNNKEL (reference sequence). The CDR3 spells CASKGSGHNYEQYF. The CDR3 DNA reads TGTGCCAGCAAGGGCTCGGGACATAACTACGAGCAGTACTTC.

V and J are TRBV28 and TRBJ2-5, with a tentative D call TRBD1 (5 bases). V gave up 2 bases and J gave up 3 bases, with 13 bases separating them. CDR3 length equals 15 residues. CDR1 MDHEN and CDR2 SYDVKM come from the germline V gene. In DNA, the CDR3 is TGTGCCAGCAGTTTAATGGGGCAAGGAGAAGAGACCCAGTACTTC. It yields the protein CASSLMGQGEETQYF. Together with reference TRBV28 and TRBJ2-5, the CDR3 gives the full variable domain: DVKVTQSSRYLVKRTGEKVFLECVQDMDHENMFWYRQDPGLGLRLIYFSYDVKMKEKGDIPEGYSVSREKKERFSLILESASTNQTSMYLCASSLMGQGEETQYFGPGTRLLVL.